This T cell receptor (beta chain) is drawn from a study of blood T cells in healthy people across ages. Using a J-beta primer mix together with a sample-barcoded 5' primer, a second PCR was run for roughly 7 to 11 cycles. One entry per CDR3 protein, called by TCRdb with MiXCR from the 5' RACE reads. The data contain about 730,000 distinct CDR3 sequences, roughly 45% of them singletons. CDR1 and CDR2 (germline): DFQATT, SNEGSKA (reference sequence). V was clipped by 1 base and J by 12 bases, with 13 bases between them. This CDR3 comprises 12 residues. Total RNA extraction produced at least 5.5 micrograms (per sample) for the study.

The sequence was obtained from a woman aged 60-75 years in good health. The rearrangement links TRBV20-1 to TRBJ2-1; D is ambiguous. The specimen sequenced was blood. CDR3 amino acids: CSARGYPKRQFF. The CDR3 DNA is TGCAGTGCTAGAGGTTACCCCAAGCGGCAGTTCTTC.